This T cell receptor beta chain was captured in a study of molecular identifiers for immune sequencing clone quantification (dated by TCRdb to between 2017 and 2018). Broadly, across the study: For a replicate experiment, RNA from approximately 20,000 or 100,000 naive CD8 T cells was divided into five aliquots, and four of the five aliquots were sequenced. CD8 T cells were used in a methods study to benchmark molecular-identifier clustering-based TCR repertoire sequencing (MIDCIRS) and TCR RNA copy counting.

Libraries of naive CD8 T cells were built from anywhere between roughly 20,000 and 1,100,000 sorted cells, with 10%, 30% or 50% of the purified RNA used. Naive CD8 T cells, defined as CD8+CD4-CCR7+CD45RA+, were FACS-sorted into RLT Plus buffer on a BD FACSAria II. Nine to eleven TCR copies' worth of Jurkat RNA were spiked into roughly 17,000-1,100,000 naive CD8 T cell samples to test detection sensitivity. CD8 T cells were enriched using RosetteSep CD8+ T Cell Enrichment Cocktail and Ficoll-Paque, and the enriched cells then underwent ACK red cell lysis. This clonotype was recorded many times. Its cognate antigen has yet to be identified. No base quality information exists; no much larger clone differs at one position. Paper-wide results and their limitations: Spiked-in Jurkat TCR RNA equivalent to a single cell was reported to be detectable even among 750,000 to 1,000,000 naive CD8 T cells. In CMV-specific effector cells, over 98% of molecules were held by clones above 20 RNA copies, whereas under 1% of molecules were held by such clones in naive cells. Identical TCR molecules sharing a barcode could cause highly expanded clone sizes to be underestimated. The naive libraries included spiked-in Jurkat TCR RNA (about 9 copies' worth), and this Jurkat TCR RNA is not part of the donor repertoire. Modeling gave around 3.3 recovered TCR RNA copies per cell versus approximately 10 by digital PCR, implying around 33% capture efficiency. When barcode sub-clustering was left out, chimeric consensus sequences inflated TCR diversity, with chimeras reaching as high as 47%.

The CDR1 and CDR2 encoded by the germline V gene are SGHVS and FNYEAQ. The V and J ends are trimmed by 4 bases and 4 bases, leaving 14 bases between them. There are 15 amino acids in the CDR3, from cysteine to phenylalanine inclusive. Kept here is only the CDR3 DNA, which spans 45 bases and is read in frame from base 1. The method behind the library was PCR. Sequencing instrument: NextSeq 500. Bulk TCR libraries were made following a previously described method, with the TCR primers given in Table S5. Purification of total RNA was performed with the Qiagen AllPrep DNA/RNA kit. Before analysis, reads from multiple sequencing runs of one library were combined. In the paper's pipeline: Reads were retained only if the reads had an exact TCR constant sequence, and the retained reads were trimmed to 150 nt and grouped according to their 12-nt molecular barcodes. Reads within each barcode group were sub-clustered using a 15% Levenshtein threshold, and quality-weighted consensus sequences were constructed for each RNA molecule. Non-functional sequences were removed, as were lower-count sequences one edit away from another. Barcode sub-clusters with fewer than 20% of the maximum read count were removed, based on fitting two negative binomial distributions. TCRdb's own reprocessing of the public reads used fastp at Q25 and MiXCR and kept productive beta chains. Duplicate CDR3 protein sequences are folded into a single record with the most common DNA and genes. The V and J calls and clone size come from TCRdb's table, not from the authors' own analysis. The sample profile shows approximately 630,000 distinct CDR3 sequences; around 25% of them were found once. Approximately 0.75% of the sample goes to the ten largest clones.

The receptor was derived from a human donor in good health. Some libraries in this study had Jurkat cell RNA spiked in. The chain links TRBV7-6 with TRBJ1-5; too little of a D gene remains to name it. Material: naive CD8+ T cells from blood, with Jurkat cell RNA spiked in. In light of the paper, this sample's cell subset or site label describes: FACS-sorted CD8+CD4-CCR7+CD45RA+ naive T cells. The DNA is TGTGCCAGCAGCTCCACAAACAGCAAAAATCAGCCCCAGCATTTT. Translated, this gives CASSSTNSKNQPQHF. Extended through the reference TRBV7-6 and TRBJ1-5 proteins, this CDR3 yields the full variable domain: GAGVSQSPRYKVTKRGQDVALRCDPISGHVSLYWYRQALGQGPEFLTYFNYEAQQDKSGLPNDRFSAERPEGSISTLTIQRTEQRDSAMYRCASSSTNSKNQPQHFGDGTRLSIL.